This is a list of T cell receptor beta chains from one sample in a study of cytomegalovirus exposure and HLA in healthy donors. Method: immunoSEQ multiplex PCR; TCRdb's copy keeps in-frame clones and lacks some. The repertoire holds roughly 180,000 clones, with about 73% as singletons. Input material: PBMCs. Every receptor here comes from a woman between 45 and 60 years old in good health and CMV-seropositive. The CDR3 runs from the conserved cysteine through the conserved F or W. Each record gives: D gene, J gene, V gene, clone size, CDR3 protein, CDR3 DNA. D genes are given only for firm matches. Clone size is stated in some rows and not others, as once, few, many or a class when expanded.

d_gene: .
j_gene: TRBJ2-5
v_gene: TRBV4-1
abundance: .
CDR3aa: CASSLSEGRGVYQETQYF
CDR3nt: TGCGCCAGCAGCCTGTCGGAAGGGAGGGGGGTGTACCAAGAGACCCAGTACTTC

d_gene: TRBD1
j_gene: TRBJ2-7
v_gene: TRBV7-9
abundance: .
CDR3aa: CASSLAGTGAYEQYF
CDR3nt: TGTGCCAGCAGCTTGGCAGGGACAGGGGCCTACGAGCAGTACTTC

d_gene: TRBD2
j_gene: TRBJ2-1
v_gene: TRBV5-6
abundance: few
CDR3aa: CASSLRVAGVPYNEQFF
CDR3nt: TGTGCCAGCAGCTTGCGAGTGGCGGGGGTTCCATACAATGAGCAGTTCTTC

d_gene: TRBD1
j_gene: TRBJ2-7
v_gene: TRBV10-1
abundance: .
CDR3aa: CASLDRGPKYF
CDR3nt: TGCGCCAGCTTAGACAGGGGGCCGAAGTACTTC

d_gene: .
j_gene: TRBJ1-3
v_gene: TRBV5-1
abundance: .
CDR3aa: CASSLAAGTSGNTIYF
CDR3nt: TGCGCCAGCAGCTTGGCTGCGGGGACCTCTGGAAACACCATATATTTT

d_gene: TRBD2
j_gene: TRBJ2-7
v_gene: TRBV6-1
abundance: .
CDR3aa: CASRNPAGGRGEQYF
CDR3nt: TGTGCCAGCAGGAACCCAGCGGGGGGGCGAGGCGAGCAGTACTTC

d_gene: .
j_gene: TRBJ1-6
v_gene: TRBV5-1
abundance: .
CDR3aa: CASSLDRTENNSPLHF
CDR3nt: TGCGCCAGCAGCTTGGACCGGACAGAGAATAATTCACCCCTCCACTTT

d_gene: TRBD1
j_gene: TRBJ1-4
v_gene: TRBV30
abundance: .
CDR3aa: CAWRPDRGVNEKLFF
CDR3nt: TGTGCCTGGAGACCAGACAGGGGCGTTAATGAAAAACTGTTTTTT

d_gene: .
j_gene: TRBJ1-4
v_gene: TRBV7-2
abundance: .
CDR3aa: CASRGRGSEKLFF
CDR3nt: TGTGCCAGCAGGGGTCGGGGGAGTGAAAAACTGTTTTTT

d_gene: TRBD2
j_gene: TRBJ2-3
v_gene: TRBV25-1
abundance: .
CDR3aa: CASSDRGGTDTQYF
CDR3nt: TGTGCCAGCAGTGACCGGGGGGGCACAGATACGCAGTATTTT

d_gene: TRBD2
j_gene: TRBJ2-1
v_gene: TRBV9
abundance: .
CDR3aa: CASSVVASGVYNEQFF
CDR3nt: TGTGCCAGCAGCGTAGTGGCTAGCGGGGTTTACAATGAGCAGTTCTTC

d_gene: TRBD2
j_gene: TRBJ2-1
v_gene: TRBV29-1
abundance: .
CDR3aa: CSVEKLAGAFYNEQFF
CDR3nt: TGCAGCGTTGAAAAGCTAGCGGGGGCCTTCTACAATGAGCAGTTCTTC

d_gene: .
j_gene: TRBJ2-5
v_gene: TRBV10-2
abundance: few
CDR3aa: CASSESGDETQYF
CDR3nt: TGCGCCAGCAGTGAGTCGGGAGACGAGACCCAGTACTTC

d_gene: TRBD1
j_gene: TRBJ1-2
v_gene: TRBV5-4
abundance: .
CDR3aa: CASSSGQGIFSSYGYTF
CDR3nt: TGTGCCAGCAGCTCCGGACAGGGGATTTTTTCCTCCTATGGCTACACCTTC

d_gene: .
j_gene: TRBJ1-4
v_gene: TRBV5-1
abundance: .
CDR3aa: CASSTGQSNEKLFF
CDR3nt: TGCGCCAGCAGCACTGGACAGTCCAATGAAAAACTGTTTTTT

d_gene: .
j_gene: TRBJ1-1
v_gene: TRBV2
abundance: .
CDR3aa: CASKWTQGRALNTEAFF
CDR3nt: TGTGCCAGCAAGTGGACCCAGGGGAGGGCCCTGAACACTGAAGCTTTCTTT

d_gene: TRBD1
j_gene: TRBJ2-3
v_gene: TRBV7-9
abundance: .
CDR3aa: CASSSRQGETDTQYF
CDR3nt: TGTGCCAGCAGCTCCCGACAGGGGGAAACAGATACGCAGTATTTT

d_gene: TRBD2
j_gene: TRBJ2-2
v_gene: TRBV4-2
abundance: .
CDR3aa: CASSQEGRSGGTGELFF
CDR3nt: TGTGCCAGCAGCCAAGAGGGCAGGTCGGGGGGAACCGGGGAGCTGTTTTTT

d_gene: .
j_gene: TRBJ2-3
v_gene: TRBV7-9
abundance: .
CDR3aa: CASSLALAKADTQYF
CDR3nt: TGTGCCAGCAGCCTAGCGCTAGCGAAGGCAGATACGCAGTATTTT

d_gene: TRBD1
j_gene: TRBJ2-7
v_gene: TRBV2
abundance: .
CDR3aa: CAGETGWDEQYF
CDR3nt: TGTGCCGGTGAGACAGGGTGGGACGAGCAGTACTTC

d_gene: TRBD1
j_gene: TRBJ2-1
v_gene: TRBV2
abundance: .
CDR3aa: CATKSITGAYNEQFF
CDR3nt: TGTGCCACCAAAAGCATAACAGGGGCCTACAATGAGCAGTTCTTC

d_gene: .
j_gene: TRBJ1-6
v_gene: TRBV7-6
abundance: .
CDR3aa: CASSLGEASSYNSPLHF
CDR3nt: TGTGCCAGCAGCTTAGGGGAGGCGAGCTCCTATAATTCACCCCTCCACTTT

d_gene: TRBD1
j_gene: TRBJ1-1
v_gene: TRBV6-4
abundance: .
CDR3aa: CASRNGTGGLLAEAFF
CDR3nt: TGTGCCAGCAGAAACGGGACAGGGGGATTATTAGCTGAAGCTTTCTTT

d_gene: TRBD1
j_gene: TRBJ1-3
v_gene: TRBV9
abundance: .
CDR3aa: CASSPGDSSGNTIYF
CDR3nt: TGTGCCAGCAGCCCGGGGGACAGCTCTGGAAACACCATATATTTT

d_gene: .
j_gene: TRBJ2-5
v_gene: TRBV18
abundance: .
CDR3aa: CASSTNRKETQYF
CDR3nt: TGTGCCAGCTCAACCAACAGGAAAGAGACCCAGTACTTC

d_gene: .
j_gene: TRBJ2-3
v_gene: TRBV19
abundance: .
CDR3aa: CASSIAGLCTDTQYF
CDR3nt: TGTGCCAGTAGTATAGCGGGACTTTGCACAGATACGCAGTATTTT

d_gene: .
j_gene: TRBJ1-5
v_gene: TRBV4-1
abundance: .
CDR3aa: CASSQASGYSNQPQHF
CDR3nt: TGCGCCAGCAGCCAAGCCTCGGGGTATAGCAATCAGCCCCAGCATTTT

d_gene: .
j_gene: TRBJ1-6
v_gene: TRBV6-6
abundance: .
CDR3aa: CASSYEVNSPLHF
CDR3nt: TGTGCCAGCAGTTACGAGGTTAATTCACCCCTCCACTTT

d_gene: .
j_gene: TRBJ1-6
v_gene: TRBV6-5
abundance: .
CDR3aa: CASSYSTGYDSPLHF
CDR3nt: TGTGCCAGCAGTTACTCCACAGGGTATGATTCACCCCTCCACTTT

d_gene: TRBD1
j_gene: TRBJ2-2
v_gene: TRBV5-4
abundance: few
CDR3aa: CASSLAQGQTGELFF
CDR3nt: TGTGCCAGCAGCTTGGCACAGGGGCAAACCGGGGAGCTGTTTTTT

d_gene: .
j_gene: TRBJ1-2
v_gene: TRBV10-3
abundance: .
CDR3aa: CAIKGGEVNYGYTF
CDR3nt: TGTGCCATTAAGGGAGGGGAAGTGAACTATGGCTACACCTTC

d_gene: TRBD2
j_gene: TRBJ2-7
v_gene: TRBV6-1
abundance: .
CDR3aa: CASRETSGGVYEQYF
CDR3nt: TGTGCCAGCAGGGAAACTAGCGGGGGCGTCTACGAGCAGTACTTC

d_gene: .
j_gene: TRBJ1-2
v_gene: TRBV6-5
abundance: .
CDR3aa: CASSLGRNYGYTF
CDR3nt: TGTGCCAGCAGTTTGGGCCGAAACTATGGCTACACCTTC

d_gene: .
j_gene: TRBJ2-1
v_gene: TRBV6-8
abundance: few
CDR3aa: CASSVALEGEQFF
CDR3nt: TGTGCCAGCAGTGTAGCTCTTGAAGGTGAGCAGTTCTTC

d_gene: TRBD2
j_gene: TRBJ2-3
v_gene: TRBV19
abundance: few
CDR3aa: CASSQSSGVTDTQYF
CDR3nt: TGTGCCAGTAGTCAATCTAGCGGGGTCACAGATACGCAGTATTTT

d_gene: .
j_gene: TRBJ1-1
v_gene: TRBV11-3
abundance: .
CDR3aa: CASSLGQNTEAFF
CDR3nt: TGTGCCAGCAGCTTAGGTCAGAACACTGAAGCTTTCTTT